The 19 T cell receptor beta chains given below trace back to one sample, sequenced in a study of beta chain features in type 1 diabetes. Whole-study results and caveats: Moderately but significantly shorter TCRB CDR3s were found in Type 1 diabetes patients in all four CD4+ subsets.

The isolated RNA, all of it, was reverse transcribed, so expressed TCRB transcripts were what got sequenced. The method was immunoSEQ multiplex PCR; TCRdb's version includes in-frame clones alone and lacks a portion of them. The profile shows about 120,000 clones, 15% to 20% of them singletons. These TCRs' antigens remain unknown. The sample comprised central memory CD4+ T cells from blood. Receptor source: a young man with type 1 diabetes.

The V call is TRBV29-1, the J call TRBJ2-3; 9 nucleotides align to TRBD2. J was trimmed by 12 bases and V by 7 bases; bases with no gene match: 17. Germline-derived CDR1 and CDR2 are SQVTM and ANQGSEA. The length of the CDR3 is 14 residues. CDR3: CSGAMSSGGAEQYF. The CDR3, as DNA: TGCAGCGGGGCTATGAGTAGCGGGGGAGCCGAACAGTATTTT.

This clone rates as medium-sized. This sequence joins TRBV7-9 and TRBJ1-4; 10 bases map to TRBD1. This CDR3 spans 14 amino acids. Germline V lookup: CDR1 SEHNR, CDR2 FQNEAQ (reference sequence). The ends lost 5 bases at V and 5 bases at J; junction bases unmatched: 2. The CDR3 DNA reads TGTGCCAGCAGCCCGGGACAGGGGAATGAAAAACTGTTTTTT. Its translation: CASSPGQGNEKLFF.

This clone occurred a few times. The rearrangement links TRBV5-8 to TRBJ1-6, with D tentatively TRBD1 (5 bases). V was cut by 4 bases and J by 10 bases, with 18 bases left in between. Germline V lookup: CDR1 SGHTS, CDR2 YDEGEE. CDR3 size: 15 residues. The CDR3 loop reads CASSHWSGGDSPLHF. The CDR3 bases are TGTGCCAGCAGCCATTGGAGCGGAGGGGACTCACCCCTCCACTTT.

This clone occurred a few times. V is TRBV9 and J is TRBJ2-3; 8 bases fit TRBD2. This CDR3 is 16 amino acids long. J gave up 2 bases and V 2 bases, and 7 bases lay outside the gene matches. Germline-derived CDR1 and CDR2 are SGDLS and YYNGEE. The DNA of the CDR3 is TGTGCCAGCAGCGTCGAGACGGGACTAGTCACAGATACGCAGTATTTT. It is translated as CASSVETGLVTDTQYF.

This clone was found many times. The V and J genes are TRBV6-5 and TRBJ2-7, with D possibly being TRBD1 (7 bases). Trimming pared 5 bases from V and 9 bases from J, leaving 11 bases between. The germline gives CDR1 MNHEY, CDR2 SVGAGI. The CDR3 sequence is 11 residues long. CDR3 DNA: TGTGCCAGCAGTCAGGGGGGAGTGCAGTACTTC. Protein product: CASSQGGVQYF.

This clone came up a few times. The genes are TRBV5-5 and TRBJ2-7; the D gene is possibly TRBD2 (5 bases). The length of the CDR3 is 15 residues. V was shortened by 1 base and J by 6 bases, with 17 bases between the two germline ends. Per the germline V gene, CDR1 is SGHKS and CDR2 is YYEKEE (reference sequence). The CDR3 DNA is TGTGCCAGCAGCTTGTTTACTCTAGCCTCGGGCGAGCAGTACTTC. As protein: CASSLFTLASGEQYF.

The chain is built from TRBV5-1 and TRBJ2-3; 7 bases agree with TRBD1. Looked up from germline, CDR1 is SGHRS and CDR2 is YFSETQ. V trimming: 3 bases; J trimming: 0 bases; junction bases outside the gene matches: 7. The CDR3 covers 16 residues. CDR3 DNA: TGCGCCAGCAGCTACTCGGGACAGTCTAGCACAGATACGCAGTATTTT. Protein product: CASSYSGQSSTDTQYF.

This clone was counted a few times. The chain is built from TRBV7-2 and TRBJ1-1; possible D gene TRBD1, 5 bases. Trimming cost V 0 bases and J 0 bases, with 11 bases left between them. Germline CDR1 and CDR2: SGHTA and FQGNSA. There are 16 residues in the CDR3. The CDR3 reads CASSLALGHLNTEAFF. In DNA form, the CDR3 reads TGTGCCAGCAGCTTAGCGCTAGGACATTTGAACACTGAAGCTTTCTTT.

In its sample, this clone was seen many times. The genes are TRBV2 and TRBJ2-3, with D possibly being TRBD1 (6 bases). Trimming left V 11 bases short and J 0 bases short, with 18 bases between. Germline loops: CDR1 SNHLY, CDR2 FYNNEI. This CDR3 is built from 15 residues. The CDR3 DNA is TGTGCCGGAAGACAGGCAGAATCTAGCACAGATACGCAGTATTTT. Protein: CAGRQAESSTDTQYF.

The chain carries TRBV11-3 and TRBJ2-1; no reliable D call. Germline V gene sequence: CDR1 SGHNT, CDR2 YENEEA. V dropped 1 base and J dropped 5 bases, with 3 bases sitting between them. The CDR3 is 12 residues long. The CDR3 DNA reads TGTGCCAGCAGCTTAGTAGACAATGAGCAGTTCTTC. This encodes CASSLVDNEQFF.

With respect to this clone: One base separates it from a far larger clone, so it is likely a read error. This chain joins TRBV9 and TRBJ2-3; D possibly matches TRBD1 or TRBD2 (5 bases each). CDR3 length equals 14 residues. Germline assignment: CDR1 SGDLS and CDR2 YYNGEE. V was pared by 0 bases and J by 8 bases, with 13 bases between. DNA of the CDR3: TGTGCCAGCAGCGTAGTAATTAGTGGGGGTACGCAGTATTTT. This translates into CASSVVISGGTQYF. Variable domain in full (rest from reference TRBV9 and TRBJ2-3): DSGVTQTPKHLITATGQRVTLRCSPRSGDLSVYWYQQSLDQGLQFLIQYYNGEERAKGNILERFSAQQFPDLHSELNLSSLELGDSALYFCASSVVISGGTQYFGPGTRLTVL.

The chain uses TRBV25-1 and TRBJ2-2, with 11 bases fitting TRBD1. The germline CDR1 and CDR2 sequences are MGHDK and SYGVNS. CDR3 length: 14 amino acids. With 8 bases clipped from V and 4 bases from J, the junction kept 3 bases outside the gene matches. Here the CDR3 DNA reads TGTGCCAGCTCGGGACAGGGGGGCACCGGGGAGCTGTTTTTT. Translating gives CASSGQGGTGELFF.

This clone has ten or more counts. V and J are TRBV4-3 and TRBJ2-3; tentatively, D is TRBD2 (6 bases). Trimming cost V 1 base and J 3 bases, with 14 bases left between them. Germline loops: CDR1 LGHNA, CDR2 YSLEER. The CDR3 sequence is 16 residues long. The DNA for the CDR3 is TGCGCCAGCAGCCAAGCCAACGGAGGAGGGACAGATACGCAGTATTTT. As protein: CASSQANGGGTDTQYF.

This clone has only a few counts. The rearrangement joins TRBV5-6 to TRBJ2-3; tentatively, D is TRBD1 (5 bases). Germline CDR1 reads SGHDT; CDR2 reads YYEEEE. This CDR3 contains 14 residues. Trimming pared 0 bases from V and 3 bases from J, leaving 8 bases between. DNA for the CDR3: TGTGCCAGCAGCTTGGTATCAGGGACAGATACGCAGTATTTT. It specifies CASSLVSGTDTQYF.

The rearrangement links TRBV7-9 to TRBJ2-1; D not certain. The V and J ends lost 1 base and 0 bases respectively, with 7 bases between them. Germline CDR1 reads SEHNR; CDR2 reads FQNEAQ (reference sequence). This CDR3 has 15 residues. CDR3 sequence reads: CASSLVVSSYNEQFF. DNA for the CDR3: TGTGCCAGCAGCTTAGTGGTAAGCTCCTACAATGAGCAGTTCTTC.

This clone has only a few counts. The gene calls are TRBV6-6 and TRBJ2-2; D not certain. The CDR3 spans 12 residues. V was trimmed by 5 bases and J by 7 bases, leaving 8 bases between them. CDR1 MNHNY and CDR2 SVGAGI come from the germline V gene (reference sequence). CDR3 region: CASSGPSGELFF. As DNA, the CDR3 is TGTGCCAGCAGTGGTCCGAGCGGGGAGCTGTTTTTT.

This clone has at least ten counts. For the CDR3, the DNA is TGTGCCAGTAGTATAGGACTAGCGGGGGGGACAGATACGCAGTATTTT. Translating it yields CASSIGLAGGTDTQYF. The J gene is TRBJ2-3, the V gene TRBV19; TRBD2 agrees at 14 bases. CDR1 is LNHDA and CDR2 is SQIVND in the germline V gene (reference sequence). The CDR3 spans 16 residues. V shed 1 base and J 3 bases; nucleotides not matched to a gene: 0.

The chain couples TRBV2 to TRBJ2-7; TRBD2 matches at 8 bases. The germline gives CDR1 SNHLY, CDR2 FYNNEI. V lost 2 bases and J lost 2; bases outside the gene matches: 2. The CDR3 contains 14 residues. The CDR3 DNA reads as TGTGCCAGCAGTGAATCGGGAGGGGCCTACGAGCAGTACTTC. Its protein product is CASSESGGAYEQYF.

This clone has just a few counts. The rearrangement joins TRBV9 to TRBJ1-1; D is undetermined. Per germline, CDR1 SGDLS and CDR2 YYNGEE. V lost 4 bases to trimming and J lost 0 bases, with 10 bases between them. The CDR3 has 14 amino acids. This CDR3 reads CASSPRSLNTEAFF. The CDR3 bases are TGTGCCAGCAGCCCCCGGAGCCTGAACACTGAAGCTTTCTTT.